A single sample gave rise to the 31 T cell receptor beta chains below, sequenced in a study of cytomegalovirus exposure and HLA in healthy donors. 60 Vbeta and 13 Jbeta primers were used in PCR. Profiled with immunoSEQ multiplex PCR; TCRdb holds only in-frame clones, not every one. This sample has around 120,000 clones; approximately 78% occur once, and the top ten carry about 7.9%. The sample consisted of PBMCs. These receptors all stem from a woman aged 40-49 years in good health and CMV-seropositive.

This clone appeared a few times. J is TRBJ2-7 and V is TRBV4-3; D ambiguous. The germline V gene encodes CDR1 LGHNA and CDR2 YSLEER. Trimming shortened V by 0 bases and J by 0 bases, and 6 bases separated the two germline ends. The CDR3 consists of 14 residues. The CDR3, as DNA: TGCGCCAGCAGCCAAGAACCGCGCTCCTACGAGCAGTACTTC. Amino acid sequence: CASSQEPRSYEQYF.

The chain has TRBV10-3 and TRBJ1-2, with D possibly being TRBD1 (6 bases). The CDR3 sequence is 15 residues long. V lost 7 bases and J lost 8, with 23 bases in between. Germline CDR1 and CDR2: ENHRY and SYGVKD. The CDR3 loop is CAITGQKPTKLGYTF. The CDR3, as DNA: TGTGCCATCACCGGACAGAAACCCACGAAGCTCGGCTACACCTTC.

This clone was recorded once. V is TRBV7-3 and J is TRBJ2-7; TRBD1 aligns across 7 bases. Germline CDR1 and CDR2: SGHTA and FQGTGA. With V trimmed by 2 bases and J by 5 bases, 9 bases remained unmatched. The CDR3 runs to 15 residues. The CDR3 reads CASSLSVGGEHEQYF. In nucleotides, the CDR3 is TGTGCCAGCAGCTTATCGGTAGGGGGCGAACACGAGCAGTACTTC.

The genes are TRBV6-4 and TRBJ2-1; TRBD1 matches 8 bases. V lost 6 bases, J lost 9 bases, and 10 bases stayed unmatched. Per germline, CDR1 MRHNA and CDR2 SNTAGT. CDR3 size: 14 residues. The CDR3 loop is CASSTSGGESEQFF. The CDR3 nucleotides are TGTGCCAGCAGCACTTCAGGGGGCGAGAGTGAGCAGTTCTTC.

V is TRBV25-1 and J is TRBJ2-1; TRBD2 agrees at 12 bases. The J segment lost 5 bases and the V segment lost 2 bases, leaving 4 bases of the junction unmatched. Germline CDR1 reads MGHDK; CDR2 reads SYGVNS. This CDR3 is 16 amino acids long. The CDR3 is CASSEPASGGDNEQFF. The CDR3 DNA is TGTGCCAGCAGTGAACCAGCTAGCGGGGGGGACAATGAGCAGTTCTTC. The full variable domain, in which reference TRBV25-1 and TRBJ2-1 provide the parts outside the CDR3, is EADIYQTPRYLVIGTGKKITLECSQTMGHDKMYWYQQDPGMELHLIHYSYGVNSTEKGDLSSESTVSRIRTEHFPLTLESARPSHTSQYLCASSEPASGGDNEQFFGPGTRLTVL.

V and J are TRBV5-6 and TRBJ2-7, with TRBD1 matching over 8 bases. V was clipped by 2 bases and J by 2 bases; unmatched bases: 3. The CDR3 is 14 residues long. Looked up from germline, CDR1 is SGHDT and CDR2 is YYEEEE. In DNA, the CDR3 is TGTGCCAGCAGCTTCGCAGGGGGCGCCTACGAGCAGTACTTC. Translated, it gives CASSFAGGAYEQYF.

The V and J genes are TRBV2 and TRBJ2-5; 8 bases map to TRBD2. The germline V gene encodes CDR1 SNHLY and CDR2 FYNNEI. This CDR3 is built from 15 residues. V dropped 8 bases and J dropped 6; count of bases not matched to a gene: 14. The chain's CDR3 is CASRWEAGVRKTQYF. In DNA, the CDR3 is TGTGCCAGCCGGTGGGAAGCGGGGGTAAGAAAGACCCAGTACTTC.

The rearrangement joins TRBV5-1 to TRBJ1-3; TRBD1 might be the D (6 bases). V was pared by 3 bases and J by 2 bases, with 21 bases between. This CDR3 region has 18 residues. CDR1 SGHRS and CDR2 YFSETQ come from the germline V gene. The CDR3 here is CASSYSTGRLQPGNTIYF. For the CDR3, the DNA is TGCGCCAGCAGCTATTCGACAGGTCGGCTCCAGCCTGGAAACACCATATATTTT.

The chain couples TRBV4-3 to TRBJ2-6, with D perhaps TRBD1 (5 bases). Looked up from germline, CDR1 is LGHNA and CDR2 is YSLEER. The CDR3 has 18 residues. Trimming stripped 0 bases from V and 2 bases from J, with 14 bases between. This chain's CDR3 is CASSQDWGLNAGANVLTF. CDR3 DNA: TGCGCCAGCAGCCAAGATTGGGGCCTAAACGCTGGGGCCAACGTCCTGACTTTC.

This clone was seen a handful of times. V and J are TRBV6-1 and TRBJ2-1, with D possibly matching TRBD1 (5 bases). V lost 4 bases and J lost 0, with 16 bases in between. This CDR3 has 17 residues. CDR1 MNHNS and CDR2 SASEGT come from the germline V gene. CDR3 loop: CASSGQGVGSSYNEQFF. The CDR3 DNA is TGTGCCAGCAGTGGACAAGGGGTCGGAAGCTCCTACAATGAGCAGTTCTTC.

There are a few counts of this clone. V is TRBV11-1 and J is TRBJ2-1; TRBD2 agrees at 7 bases. The CDR3 is 16 amino acids. Germline CDR1 SGHAT, CDR2 FQDESV (reference sequence). Trimming removed 0 bases from V and 4 bases from J; junction bases left unmatched: 6. The CDR3 DNA is TGTGCCAGCAGCTTAGCGCCCAGCGGGGTGTACAATGAGCAGTTCTTC. Translation gives CASSLAPSGVYNEQFF.

V and J are TRBV18 and TRBJ1-2; 9 bases map to TRBD1. V was clipped by 2 bases and J by 2 bases; unmatched bases: 3. Germline V gives CDR1 KGHSH, CDR2 LQKENI. The CDR3 loop spans 15 amino acids. The CDR3 protein is CASSPWGQGNYGYTF. CDR3 coding DNA: TGTGCCAGCTCACCATGGGGACAGGGAAACTATGGCTACACCTTC.

The chain employs TRBV2 and TRBJ1-1; D call uncertain. With 6 bases removed from V and 3 bases from J, the gap between germline ends came to 5 bases. CDR3 length: 11 amino acids. Germline lookup yields CDR1 SNHLY and CDR2 FYNNEI. CDR3 DNA: TGTGCCAGCAGGTCGTACACTGAAGCTTTCTTT. It codes for CASRSYTEAFF.

The rearrangement uses TRBV6-5 and TRBJ1-4, with TRBD1 identical over 7 bases. This CDR3 has 15 amino acids. The trim removed 6 bases at V and 3 bases at J, leaving 7 bases unmatched. Germline lookup yields CDR1 MNHEY and CDR2 SVGAGI. The DNA for the CDR3 is TGTGCCAGCAGGCCCGACACAGGGGCTAATGAAAAACTGTTTTTT. It encodes CASRPDTGANEKLFF.

The V gene is TRBV9, the J gene TRBJ2-7, with 12 bases aligning to TRBD2. With V trimmed by 0 bases and J by 9 bases, 7 bases remained unmatched. From germline, CDR1 is SGDLS and CDR2 YYNGEE. The CDR3 runs to 15 residues. The CDR3 loop reads CASSVEGLAGGRQYF. CDR3 sequence (DNA): TGTGCCAGCAGCGTAGAGGGTCTAGCGGGGGGGAGGCAGTACTTC. The entire variable domain, with the rest obtained from reference TRBV9 and TRBJ2-7, is as follows: DSGVTQTPKHLITATGQRVTLRCSPRSGDLSVYWYQQSLDQGLQFLIQYYNGEERAKGNILERFSAQQFPDLHSELNLSSLELGDSALYFCASSVEGLAGGRQYFGPGTRLTVT.

The chain recombines TRBV5-1 with TRBJ2-2; D is ambiguous. V lost 0 bases to trimming and J lost 0 bases, with 6 bases between them. Germline V gives CDR1 SGHRS, CDR2 YFSETQ. The CDR3 has 15 amino acids. The CDR3 spells CASSLERANTGELFF. The CDR3 nucleotides read TGCGCCAGCAGCTTGGAGCGAGCGAACACCGGGGAGCTGTTTTTT.

The V gene is TRBV19, the J gene TRBJ2-6, with 8 bases identical to TRBD1. The germline gives CDR1 LNHDA, CDR2 SQIVND (reference sequence). V was clipped by 4 bases and J by 0 bases; unmatched bases: 8. The CDR3 has 18 residues. Written as DNA, the CDR3 is TGTGCCAGTAGTACATCCGGGACAGGCTACTCTGGGGCCAACGTCCTGACTTTC. This translates into CASSTSGTGYSGANVLTF.

A few counts support this clone. The chain couples TRBV27 to TRBJ2-3; D might be TRBD2 (5 bases). Germline V gene data show CDR1 as MNHEY and CDR2 as SMNVEV (reference sequence). The V end was cut by 4 bases, the J end by 2 bases, with 7 bases between. The CDR3 sequence is 13 residues long. DNA for the CDR3: TGTGCCAGCAGTTGGGAGTCCACAGATACGCAGTATTTT. The encoded protein is CASSWESTDTQYF.

V usage is TRBV11-2 and J usage is TRBJ1-6; 9 nucleotides match TRBD1. The CDR3 loop spans 16 amino acids. The junction had 7 bases not matched to a gene; V was cut back by 2 bases and J by 8 bases. Germline-derived CDR1 and CDR2 are SGHAT and FQNNGV. CDR3 sequence reads: CASSLRGDRVDSPLHF. CDR3 coding DNA: TGTGCCAGCAGCTTACGCGGGGACAGGGTGGATTCACCCCTCCACTTT.

The V gene is TRBV9, the J gene TRBJ2-3; TRBD2 agrees at 7 bases. V trimming: 0 bases; J trimming: 0 bases; junction bases outside the gene matches: 4. CDR3 length: 16 amino acids. CDR1 is SGDLS, CDR2 YYNGEE, per germline. The chain's CDR3 is CASSVGGLVSTDTQYF. CDR3 in DNA: TGTGCCAGCAGCGTAGGAGGACTAGTAAGCACAGATACGCAGTATTTT.

The rearrangement uses TRBV7-6 and TRBJ2-7; 11 bases map to TRBD1. From germline, CDR1 is SGHVS and CDR2 FNYEAQ. Unmatched junction bases numbered 5, after V lost 4 bases and J lost 3 bases. The length of the CDR3 is 15 residues. For the CDR3, the DNA is TGTGCCAGCAGCTCGGGACAGGGGGTTTACTACGAGCAGTACTTC. It translates to CASSSGQGVYYEQYF.

On this clone itself: Different DNA sequences within this sample yield the same CDR3. J is TRBJ2-7 and V is TRBV5-1; D unclear. The CDR3 length is 13 residues. The V end was cut by 0 bases, the J end by 4 bases, with 8 bases between. The V gene's germline CDR1 is SGHRS and CDR2 YFSETQ. DNA for the CDR3: TGCGCCAGCAGCTTGGGCTCCAGGTACGAGCAGTACTTC. It is translated as CASSLGSRYEQYF.

This clone was seen a single time. The V gene is TRBV14, the J gene TRBJ1-5, with TRBD1 matching 8 bases. The V gene's germline CDR1 is SGHDN and CDR2 FVKESK. The J segment lost 0 bases and the V segment lost 5 bases, leaving 6 bases of the junction unmatched. The CDR3 has 16 residues. The CDR3: CASSGTGHYSNQPQHF. The CDR3 DNA sequence: TGTGCCAGCAGCGGGACAGGCCATTATAGCAATCAGCCCCAGCATTTT.

This chain uses TRBV5-4 with TRBJ2-2, with 8 positions matching TRBD2. CDR3 length: 18 residues. Trimming at V came to 4 bases and at J to 4 bases, leaving 15 bases not matched to a gene. Per germline, CDR1 SGHNT and CDR2 YYREEE (reference sequence). CDR3 in amino acids: CASSHRGPSGGGTGELFF. The CDR3 nucleotides are TGTGCCAGCAGCCACCGCGGGCCGAGCGGGGGAGGCACCGGGGAGCTGTTTTTT.

The chain carries TRBV7-2 and TRBJ1-2; TRBD1 matches 8 bases. J lost 4 bases, V lost 5 bases, and 6 bases had no gene match. Germline V gene sequence: CDR1 SGHTA, CDR2 FQGNSA. CDR3 length equals 14 residues. The CDR3, as DNA: TGTGCCAGCAGCCCTGGACAGGGAGTCTATGGCTACACCTTC. As protein: CASSPGQGVYGYTF.

This chain connects TRBV5-1 to TRBJ1-4; TRBD1 is a possible D gene (5 bases). Germline-derived CDR1 and CDR2 are SGHRS and YFSETQ. V lost 3 bases to trimming and J lost 5 bases, with 14 bases between them. This CDR3 is built from 15 residues. The CDR3 protein is CASSSWDSRNEKLFF. In DNA, the CDR3 is TGCGCCAGCAGCTCCTGGGACTCGAGAAATGAAAAACTGTTTTTT. The full variable domain, its missing parts supplied by reference TRBV5-1 and TRBJ1-4, is KAGVTQTPRYLIKTRGQQVTLSCSPISGHRSVSWYQQTPGQGLQFLFEYFSETQRNKGNFPGRFSGRQFSNSRSEMNVSTLELGDSALYLCASSSWDSRNEKLFFGSGTQLSVL.

This sequence joins TRBV5-4 and TRBJ2-1; D remains unclear. CDR1 SGHNT and CDR2 YYREEE come from the germline V gene (reference sequence). CDR3 length equals 17 residues. Trimming removed 0 bases at V and 0 bases at J, with 13 bases between. CDR3 DNA: TGTGCCAGCAGCTTGGTTGTTTACGCGGACTCCTACAATGAGCAGTTCTTC. It specifies CASSLVVYADSYNEQFF.

The table lists this clone with a few counts. The chain has TRBV4-1 and TRBJ2-7; TRBD1 matches 8 bases. V was clipped by 1 base and J by 3 bases; unmatched bases: 5. CDR1 is MGHRA and CDR2 is YSYEKL in the germline V gene. The CDR3 has 15 residues. In DNA, the CDR3 is TGCGCCAGCAGCCAAGGGCGAGGACAGGGCTACGAGCAGTACTTC. It translates to CASSQGRGQGYEQYF.

The chain uses TRBV29-1 and TRBJ1-1, with D perhaps matching TRBD1 (5 bases). Deletions cut 4 bases from V and 1 base from J, with 7 bases between. The V gene's germline CDR1 is SQVTM and CDR2 ANQGSEA. This CDR3 is 12 amino acids long. CDR3 in amino acids: CSVGRANTEAFF. The DNA of the CDR3 is TGCAGCGTTGGCAGGGCGAACACTGAAGCTTTCTTT.

The CDR3 is CASSSSLGGEQFF. The DNA of the CDR3 is TGTGCCAGCAGCTCCTCCCTGGGGGGTGAGCAGTTCTTC. This chain connects TRBV2 to TRBJ2-1, with a tentative D call TRBD2 (6 bases). CDR1 and CDR2 from the germline V gene are SNHLY and FYNNEI. This CDR3 comprises 13 residues. The ends were cut back, 6 bases at V and 9 bases at J, with 15 bases in the middle. Using reference TRBV2 and TRBJ2-1 for the parts outside the CDR3, the full variable domain is EPEVTQTPSHQVTQMGQEVILRCVPISNHLYFYWYRQILGQKVEFLVSFYNNEISEKSEIFDDQFSVERPDGSNFTLKIRSTKLEDSAMYFCASSSSLGGEQFFGPGTRLTVL.

In its sample, this clone was seen a few times. CDR3 sequence (DNA): TGTGCCAGCAGAGTTCGGGACAGGGTTAGTAGCTACACCTTC. Its protein is CASRVRDRVSSYTF. This rearrangement joins TRBV2 to TRBJ1-2; 9 nucleotides line up with TRBD1. The CDR3 has 14 residues. V dropped 6 bases and J dropped 9; count of bases not matched to a gene: 11. Germline lookup yields CDR1 SNHLY and CDR2 FYNNEI.